The 11 T cell receptor beta chains below all came from one sample that was sequenced in a study of blood T cells in healthy people across ages (dated by TCRdb to about 2015). The library was prepared using 5' RACE. The data were produced on an Illumina HiSeq 2500. The second PCR ran for about 7 to 11 cycles and used a J-beta primer mix along with a sample-barcoded 5' primer. The public reads were reprocessed in TCRdb via fastp at Q25 and MiXCR, keeping in-frame beta chains. Rows are unified per CDR3 protein, each entry keeping the most common DNA and genes. Present in this sample are 1.5 million or so distinct CDR3 sequences, roughly two fifths of which were seen just once. The ten most abundant clones make up about 4% of the sample. What was sequenced was blood. These receptors all stem from a woman under 30 in good health.

A few counts support this clonotype. This sequence joins TRBV27 and TRBJ2-1; weak D call: TRBD1 (6 bases). V shed 8 bases and J shed 8 bases, with 13 bases lying between them. Per the germline V gene, CDR1 is MNHEY and CDR2 is SMNVEV (reference sequence). The CDR3 length is 12 residues. This chain's CDR3 is CASGEQGHEQFF. The CDR3 nucleotides are TGTGCCAGCGGGGAACAGGGACATGAGCAGTTCTTC.

This clonotype was counted only a few times. V is TRBV4-3 and J is TRBJ1-2; 7 bases line up with TRBD1. With 0 bases clipped from V and 7 bases from J, the junction kept 11 bases outside the gene matches. Germline CDR1 and CDR2: LGHNA and YSLEER. The CDR3 is made up of 16 amino acids. The CDR3 loop is CASSQDKTGWVSGYTF. The DNA of the CDR3 is TGCGCCAGCAGCCAAGATAAGACAGGGTGGGTGAGTGGCTACACCTTC.

The chain is built from TRBV12-3 or TRBV12-4 and TRBJ2-1; D is undetermined. This CDR3 is 13 amino acids long. V shed 2 bases and J shed 8 bases, with 10 bases lying between them. The CDR3 DNA reads TGTGCCAGCAGTTTAACAACGGCCGATGAGCAGTTCTTC. Translated, it gives CASSLTTADEQFF.

This clonotype occurred once. This chain joins TRBV29-1 and TRBJ2-1, with D uncertain. CDR1 SQVTM and CDR2 ANQGSEA come from the germline V gene. The V gene lost 4 bases and the J gene lost 8 bases, with 9 bases spanning the gap. The CDR3 loop spans 11 amino acids. CDR3 coding DNA: TGCAGCGTTGCCCCCTCCTATGAGCAGTTCTTC. Its protein product is CSVAPSYEQFF.

This clonotype has at least ten counts. The rearrangement links TRBV9 to TRBJ1-1; D possibly corresponds to TRBD1 (5 bases). Germline CDR1 SGDLS, CDR2 YYNGEE. V lost 0 bases, J lost 1 base, and 10 bases lay in between. The CDR3 extends over 15 amino acids. The CDR3 DNA reads as TGTGCCAGCAGCGTAGGGGGCGCGTCGAACACTGAAGCTTTCTTT. Translating it yields CASSVGGASNTEAFF. Supplemented by reference TRBV9 and TRBJ1-1, the full variable domain reads DSGVTQTPKHLITATGQRVTLRCSPRSGDLSVYWYQQSLDQGLQFLIQYYNGEERAKGNILERFSAQQFPDLHSELNLSSLELGDSALYFCASSVGGASNTEAFFGQGTRLTVV.

The chain is built from TRBV6-2 or TRBV6-3 and TRBJ2-1, with a possible D match to TRBD2 (7 bases). CDR3 length equals 15 residues. V dropped 8 bases and J dropped 1 base, with 15 bases sitting between them. Germline CDR1 and CDR2: MNHEY and SVGEGT. In DNA, the CDR3 is TGTGCCAGCGAGGGGGAGGGCCTTTCCTACAATGAGCAGTTCTTC. This encodes CASEGEGLSYNEQFF.

The sample holds a few counts of this clonotype. The V and J genes are TRBV9 and TRBJ2-1; 13 positions agree with TRBD2. V was clipped by 4 bases and J by 9 bases; unmatched bases: 7. Germline assignment: CDR1 SGDLS and CDR2 YYNGEE. The CDR3 runs to 15 residues. CDR3 coding DNA: TGTGCCAGCAGCCCACTAGCGGGGGGGCCCGCTGAGCAGTTCTTC. Translated, it gives CASSPLAGGPAEQFF.

This clonotype was found a few times. The rearrangement joins TRBV29-1 to TRBJ2-3; D may correspond to TRBD1 or TRBD2 (5 bases each). Trimming took 2 bases from V and 3 from J, leaving 15 bases between them. Germline CDR1 and CDR2: SQVTM and ANQGSEA. CDR3 size: 15 residues. CDR3 sequence (DNA): TGCAGCGTTGAAAAGTTGGGGGTTCGGACAGATACGCAGTATTTT. Protein sequence: CSVEKLGVRTDTQYF.

CDR3 DNA sequence: TGTGCCACCAGCAACCGGGACGGAAATTCACCCCTCCACTTT. It is translated as CATSNRDGNSPLHF. This chain links TRBV15 with TRBJ1-6; a possible D gene is TRBD1 (5 bases). V lost 4 bases, J lost 7 bases, and 11 bases lay in between. CDR1 is LNHNV and CDR2 is YYDKDF in the germline V gene (reference sequence). The CDR3 consists of 14 residues.

The V call is TRBV4-3, the J call TRBJ1-1; no reliable D call. With 0 bases removed from V and 7 bases from J, the gap between germline ends came to 9 bases. CDR1 is LGHNA, CDR2 YSLEER, per germline. The CDR3 has 13 amino acids. Written as DNA, the CDR3 is TGCGCCAGCAGCCAAGACGGACGGCATGAAGCTTTCTTT. Its translation: CASSQDGRHEAFF.

The gene calls are TRBV29-1 and TRBJ1-2; 7 bases line up with TRBD1. V lost 6 bases to trimming and J lost 1 base; unmatched junction nucleotides: 5. Germline V CDR1 and CDR2: SQVTM, ANQGSEA. The CDR3 has 13 amino acids. CDR3 nucleotide sequence: TGCAGCGTGACGGGACAGAGTAACTATGGCTACACCTTC. This sequence encodes CSVTGQSNYGYTF.